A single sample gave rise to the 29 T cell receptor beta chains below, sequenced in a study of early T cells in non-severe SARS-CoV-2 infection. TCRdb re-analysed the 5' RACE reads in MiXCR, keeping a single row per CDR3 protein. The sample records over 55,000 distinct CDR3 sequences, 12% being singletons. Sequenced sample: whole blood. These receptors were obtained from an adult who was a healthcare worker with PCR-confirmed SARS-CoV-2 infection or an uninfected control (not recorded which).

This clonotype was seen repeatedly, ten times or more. This CDR3 is CASSLISGGYTSTDTQYF. The CDR3 bases are TGTGCCAGCAGTTTAATAAGCGGGGGGTATACTAGCACAGATACGCAGTATTTT. The gene calls are TRBV27 and TRBJ2-3, with TRBD2 matching 9 bases. CDR1 and CDR2 from the germline V gene are MNHEY and SMNVEV (reference sequence). There are 18 residues in the CDR3. With V trimmed by 2 bases and J by 0 bases, 9 bases remained unmatched.

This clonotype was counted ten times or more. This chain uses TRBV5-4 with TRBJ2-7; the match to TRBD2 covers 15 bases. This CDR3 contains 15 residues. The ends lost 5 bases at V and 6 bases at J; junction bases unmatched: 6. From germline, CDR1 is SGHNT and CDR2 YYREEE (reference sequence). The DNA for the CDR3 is TGTGCCAGCAGTCCCGGACTAGCGGGGGGGAGCGAGCAGTACTTC. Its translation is CASSPGLAGGSEQYF.

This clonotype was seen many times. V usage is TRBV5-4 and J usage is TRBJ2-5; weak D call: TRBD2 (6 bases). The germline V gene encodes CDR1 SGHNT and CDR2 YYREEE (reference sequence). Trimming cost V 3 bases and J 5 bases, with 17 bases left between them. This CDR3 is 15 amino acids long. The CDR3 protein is CASSSLAGRLETQYF. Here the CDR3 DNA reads TGTGCCAGCAGCTCGCTCGCGGGGCGCCTGGAGACCCAGTACTTC.

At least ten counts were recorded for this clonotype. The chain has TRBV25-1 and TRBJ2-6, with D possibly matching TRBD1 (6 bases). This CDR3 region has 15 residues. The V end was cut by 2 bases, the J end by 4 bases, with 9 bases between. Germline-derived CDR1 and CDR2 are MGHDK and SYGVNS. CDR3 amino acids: CASSEPGTGANVLTF. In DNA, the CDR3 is TGTGCCAGCAGTGAACCAGGGACAGGGGCCAACGTCCTGACTTTC.

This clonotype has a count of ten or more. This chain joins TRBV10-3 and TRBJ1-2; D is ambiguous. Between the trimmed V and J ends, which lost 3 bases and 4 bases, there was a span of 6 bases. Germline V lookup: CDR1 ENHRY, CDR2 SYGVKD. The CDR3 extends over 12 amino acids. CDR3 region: CAISDSSYGYTF. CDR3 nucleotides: TGTGCCATCAGTGACTCCTCCTATGGCTACACCTTC.

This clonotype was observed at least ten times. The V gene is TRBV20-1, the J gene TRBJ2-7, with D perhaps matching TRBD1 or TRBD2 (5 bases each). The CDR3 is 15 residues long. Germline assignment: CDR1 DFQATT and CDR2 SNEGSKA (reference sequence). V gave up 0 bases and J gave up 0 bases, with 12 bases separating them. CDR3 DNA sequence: TGCAGTGCTAGAGACATGGGGGAGAGCTCCTACGAGCAGTACTTC. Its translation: CSARDMGESSYEQYF.

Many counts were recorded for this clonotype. The CDR3 sequence: CALLGTASTDTQYF. In DNA form, the CDR3 reads TGTGCCCTCTTAGGGACAGCTTCTACAGATACGCAGTATTTT. V and J are TRBV2 and TRBJ2-3; 7 nucleotides match TRBD1. Germline lookup yields CDR1 SNHLY and CDR2 FYNNEI. Unmatched junction bases numbered 11, after V lost 11 bases and J lost 3 bases. This CDR3 contains 14 residues.

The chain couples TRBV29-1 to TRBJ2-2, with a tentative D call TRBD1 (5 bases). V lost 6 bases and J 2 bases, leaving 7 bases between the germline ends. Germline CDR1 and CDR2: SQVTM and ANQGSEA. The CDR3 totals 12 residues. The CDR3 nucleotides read TGCAGCGTCGACAGTAACACCGGGGAGCTGTTTTTT. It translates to CSVDSNTGELFF.

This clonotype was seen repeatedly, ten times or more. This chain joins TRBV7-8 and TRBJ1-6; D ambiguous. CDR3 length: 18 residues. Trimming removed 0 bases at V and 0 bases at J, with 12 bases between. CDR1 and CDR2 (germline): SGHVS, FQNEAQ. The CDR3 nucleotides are TGTGCCAGCAGCTTAGCCCAGACATCGAGCTCCTATAATTCACCCCTCCACTTT. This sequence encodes CASSLAQTSSSYNSPLHF. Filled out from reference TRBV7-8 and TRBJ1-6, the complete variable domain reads GAGVSQSPRYKVAKRGQDVALRCDPISGHVSLFWYQQALGQGPEFLTYFQNEAQLDKSGLPSDRFFAERPEGSVSTLKIQRTQQEDSAVYLCASSLAQTSSSYNSPLHFGNGTRLTVT.

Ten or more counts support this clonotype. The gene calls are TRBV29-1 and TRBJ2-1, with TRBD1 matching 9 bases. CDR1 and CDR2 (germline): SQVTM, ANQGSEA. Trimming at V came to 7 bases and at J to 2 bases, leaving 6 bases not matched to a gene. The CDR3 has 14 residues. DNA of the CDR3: TGCAGCGCCACAGGGGGCGCGGCCTACAATGAGCAGTTCTTC. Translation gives CSATGGAAYNEQFF.

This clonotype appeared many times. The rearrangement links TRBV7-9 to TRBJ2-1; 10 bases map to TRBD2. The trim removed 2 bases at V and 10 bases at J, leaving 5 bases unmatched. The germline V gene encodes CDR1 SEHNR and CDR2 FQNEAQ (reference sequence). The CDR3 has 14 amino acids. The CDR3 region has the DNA TGTGCCAGCAGCTTATTCTCTAGCGGGAGAGAGCAGTTCTTC. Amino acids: CASSLFSSGREQFF.

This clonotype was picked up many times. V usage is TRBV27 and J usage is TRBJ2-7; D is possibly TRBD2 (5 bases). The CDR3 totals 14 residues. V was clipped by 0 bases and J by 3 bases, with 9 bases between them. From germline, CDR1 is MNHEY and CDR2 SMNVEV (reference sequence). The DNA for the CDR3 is TGTGCCAGCAGTTTATCGCGGGCCAGCTACGAGCAGTACTTC. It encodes CASSLSRASYEQYF.

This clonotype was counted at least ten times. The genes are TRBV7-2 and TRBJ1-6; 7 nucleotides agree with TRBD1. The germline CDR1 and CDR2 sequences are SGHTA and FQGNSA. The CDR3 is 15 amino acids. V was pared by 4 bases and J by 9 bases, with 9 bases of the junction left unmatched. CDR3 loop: CASSSQGQTGSPLHF. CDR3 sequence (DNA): TGTGCCAGCAGCTCACAGGGGCAAACGGGTTCACCCCTCCACTTT.

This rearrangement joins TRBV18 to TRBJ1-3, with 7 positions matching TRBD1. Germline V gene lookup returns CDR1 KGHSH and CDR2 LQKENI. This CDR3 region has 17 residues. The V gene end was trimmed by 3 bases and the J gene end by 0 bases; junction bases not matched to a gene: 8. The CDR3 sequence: CASSPLTGRSSGNTIYF. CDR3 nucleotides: TGTGCCAGCTCACCCTTGACAGGGCGAAGCTCTGGAAACACCATATATTTT.

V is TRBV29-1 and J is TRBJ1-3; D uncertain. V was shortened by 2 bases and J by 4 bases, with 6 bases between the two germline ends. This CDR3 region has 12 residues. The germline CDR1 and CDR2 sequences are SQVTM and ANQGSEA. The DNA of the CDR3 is TGCAGCGTTGAAACAGAAGGAAACACCATATATTTT. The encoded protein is CSVETEGNTIYF.

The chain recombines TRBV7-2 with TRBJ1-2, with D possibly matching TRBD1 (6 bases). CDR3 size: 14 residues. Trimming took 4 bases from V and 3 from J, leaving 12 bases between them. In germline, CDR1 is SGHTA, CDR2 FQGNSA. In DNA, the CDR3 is TGTGCCAGCAGCTCTCGGGGGCCCGACTATGGCTACACCTTC. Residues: CASSSRGPDYGYTF.

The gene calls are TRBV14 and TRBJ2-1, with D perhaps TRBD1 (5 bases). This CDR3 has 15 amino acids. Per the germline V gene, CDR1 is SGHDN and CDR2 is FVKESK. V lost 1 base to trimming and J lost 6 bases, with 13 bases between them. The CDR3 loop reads CASSQVGSRVNEQFF. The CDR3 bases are TGTGCCAGCAGCCAAGTGGGTTCCAGGGTCAATGAGCAGTTCTTC.

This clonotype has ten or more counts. The CDR3 DNA reads as TGTGCCAGCATCAGACGGAGGGGTTCGAACACTGAAGCTTTCTTT. This encodes CASIRRRGSNTEAFF. The rearrangement links TRBV6-2 or TRBV6-3 to TRBJ1-1, with D possibly being TRBD1 (5 bases). This CDR3 is built from 15 residues. The V end was cut by 7 bases, the J end by 1 base, with 16 bases between. Germline CDR1 and CDR2: MNHEY and SVGEGT.

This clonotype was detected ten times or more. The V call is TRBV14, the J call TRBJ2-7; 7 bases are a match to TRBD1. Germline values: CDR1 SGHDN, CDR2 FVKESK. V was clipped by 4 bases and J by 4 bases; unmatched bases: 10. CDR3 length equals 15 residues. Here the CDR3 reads CASSPSRDRVYEQYF. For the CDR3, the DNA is TGTGCCAGCAGCCCTTCTAGGGACAGAGTTTACGAGCAGTACTTC.

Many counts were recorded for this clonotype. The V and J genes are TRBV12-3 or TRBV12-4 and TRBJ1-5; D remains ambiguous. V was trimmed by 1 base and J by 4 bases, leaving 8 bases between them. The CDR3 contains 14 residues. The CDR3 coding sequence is TGTGCCAGCAGTTTAGAAGAGAGAAATCAGCCCCAGCATTTT. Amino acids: CASSLEERNQPQHF.

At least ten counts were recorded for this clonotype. The CDR3 sequence: CSARGGPSGTSYNEQFF. In DNA form, the CDR3 reads TGCAGTGCTAGGGGAGGGCCTAGCGGAACTTCCTACAATGAGCAGTTCTTC. The V call is TRBV20-1, the J call TRBJ2-1; TRBD2 matches at 7 bases. This CDR3 has 17 residues. Germline V gives CDR1 DFQATT, CDR2 SNEGSKA (reference sequence). The junction had 12 bases not matched to a gene; V was cut back by 3 bases and J by 1 base.

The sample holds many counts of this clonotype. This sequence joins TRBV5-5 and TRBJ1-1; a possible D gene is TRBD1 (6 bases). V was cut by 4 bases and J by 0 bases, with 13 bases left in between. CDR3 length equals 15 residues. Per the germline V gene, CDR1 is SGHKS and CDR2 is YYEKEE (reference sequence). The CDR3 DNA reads TGTGCCAGCAGCGCTAGGGGGGACATGAACACTGAAGCTTTCTTT. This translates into CASSARGDMNTEAFF.

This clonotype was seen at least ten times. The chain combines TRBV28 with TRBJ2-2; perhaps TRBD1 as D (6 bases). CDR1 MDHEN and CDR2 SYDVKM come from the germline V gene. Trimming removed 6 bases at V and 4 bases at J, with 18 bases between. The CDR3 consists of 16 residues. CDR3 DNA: TGTGCCAGCAGCTTGGATGGGGGCGCGGGCACCGGGGAGCTGTTTTTT. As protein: CASSLDGGAGTGELFF.

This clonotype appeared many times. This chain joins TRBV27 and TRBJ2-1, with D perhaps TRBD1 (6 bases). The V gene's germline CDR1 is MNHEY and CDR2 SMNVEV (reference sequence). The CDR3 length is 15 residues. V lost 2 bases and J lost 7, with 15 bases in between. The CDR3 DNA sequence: TGTGCCAGCAGTTTAGAAACGACAGGCAGGAATGAGCAGTTCTTC. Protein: CASSLETTGRNEQFF.

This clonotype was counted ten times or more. The CDR3 sequence: CASIAGIGNEQFF. CDR3 sequence (DNA): TGCGCCAGCATAGCGGGAATAGGGAATGAGCAGTTCTTC. V is TRBV10-2 and J is TRBJ2-1; 8 bases are a match to TRBD2. This CDR3 has 13 amino acids. Trimming at V came to 7 bases and at J to 7 bases, leaving 6 bases not matched to a gene. Germline V gene sequence: CDR1 WSHSY, CDR2 SAAADI.

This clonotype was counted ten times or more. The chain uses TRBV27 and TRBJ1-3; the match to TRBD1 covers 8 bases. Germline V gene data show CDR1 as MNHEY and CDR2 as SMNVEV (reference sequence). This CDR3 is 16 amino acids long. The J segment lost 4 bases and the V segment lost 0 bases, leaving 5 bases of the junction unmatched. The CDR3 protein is CASSLSGTGSGNTIYF. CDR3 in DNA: TGTGCCAGCAGTTTATCGGGGACAGGATCCGGAAACACCATATATTTT.

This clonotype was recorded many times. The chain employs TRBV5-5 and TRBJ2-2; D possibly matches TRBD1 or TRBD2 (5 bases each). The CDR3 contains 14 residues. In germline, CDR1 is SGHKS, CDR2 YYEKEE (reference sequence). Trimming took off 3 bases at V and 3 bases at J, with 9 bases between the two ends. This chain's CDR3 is CASSYGTDTGELFF. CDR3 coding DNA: TGTGCCAGCAGCTACGGGACGGACACCGGGGAGCTGTTTTTT.

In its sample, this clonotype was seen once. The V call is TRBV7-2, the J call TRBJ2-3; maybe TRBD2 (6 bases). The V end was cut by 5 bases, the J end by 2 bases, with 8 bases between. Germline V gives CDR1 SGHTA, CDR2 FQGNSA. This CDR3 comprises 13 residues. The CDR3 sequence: CASSRDFTDTQYF. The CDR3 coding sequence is TGTGCCAGCAGCCGGGACTTCACAGATACGCAGTATTTT.

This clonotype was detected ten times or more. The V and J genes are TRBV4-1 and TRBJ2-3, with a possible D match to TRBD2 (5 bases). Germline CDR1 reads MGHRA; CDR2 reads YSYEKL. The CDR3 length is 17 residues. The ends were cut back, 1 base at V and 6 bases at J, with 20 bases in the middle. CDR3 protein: CASSQGFRGGRPDTQYF. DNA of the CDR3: TGCGCCAGCAGCCAAGGTTTTCGCGGAGGCCGTCCGGATACGCAGTATTTT.